These 29 T cell receptor beta chains came from one sample sequenced in a study of blood T cell repertoires in COVID-19. Only in-frame clones appear in the TCRdb table, and some are missing; sequencing was by immunoSEQ multiplex PCR. The top ten clones hold 6.3% of a sample with about 300,000 clones, over 80% of them seen once. Sequencing was carried out using peripheral blood. These receptors all come from a woman between 45 and 60 years old with COVID-19, enrolled during active disease.

The chain has TRBV19 and TRBJ2-1; 7 bases match TRBD2. Germline trimming cut 6 bases from V and 5 bases from J; bases unmatched to any gene: 7. The CDR3 loop spans 14 amino acids. The germline V gene has CDR1 LNHDA and CDR2 SQIVND (reference sequence). CDR3 protein: CASRPGGYNNEQFF. In DNA form, the CDR3 reads TGTGCCAGTAGGCCGGGAGGTTACAACAATGAGCAGTTCTTC.

The chain has TRBV24-1 and TRBJ2-2; TRBD2 is a possible D gene (6 bases). CDR3 length: 14 residues. V lost 1 base and J 4 bases, leaving 6 bases between the germline ends. Germline CDR1 is KGHDR and CDR2 is SFDVKD. CDR3 in amino acids: CATSDFSGTGELFF. The CDR3, as DNA: TGTGCCACCAGTGATTTTAGCGGCACCGGGGAGCTGTTTTTT.

CDR3 DNA: TGCGCCAGCAGCTTGGTGGACAGGGAGGGCGAGCAGTACTTC. This encodes CASSLVDREGEQYF. The chain couples TRBV5-1 to TRBJ2-7, with D possibly TRBD1 on 8 matching bases. This CDR3 contains 14 residues. Deletions cut 0 bases from V and 6 bases from J, with 13 bases between. Germline V gene data show CDR1 as SGHRS and CDR2 as YFSETQ.

This sequence joins TRBV6-4 and TRBJ1-5; TRBD1 matches at 7 bases. This CDR3 region has 16 residues. V lost 6 bases and J lost 0; bases outside the gene matches: 8. Germline CDR1 MRHNA, CDR2 SNTAGT. CDR3 in amino acids: CASRTPRDSSNQPQHF. CDR3 bases: TGTGCCAGCAGGACCCCTCGGGACAGTAGCAATCAGCCCCAGCATTTT.

The chain links TRBV10-1 to TRBJ1-1, with D possibly being TRBD1 (6 bases). Between the trimmed V and J ends, which lost 9 bases and 0 bases, there was a span of 14 bases. The length of the CDR3 is 14 residues. Looked up from germline, CDR1 is WNHNN and CDR2 is SYGVQD (reference sequence). CDR3 DNA sequence: TGCGCCAGTGACCAAGACAGGTTGAACACTGAAGCTTTCTTT. Its translation is CASDQDRLNTEAFF.

V and J are TRBV30 and TRBJ2-2; 7 bases fit TRBD1. The J segment lost 2 bases and the V segment lost 2 bases, leaving 5 bases of the junction unmatched. The CDR3 runs to 15 residues. CDR1 and CDR2 (germline): GTSNPN, SVGIG (reference sequence). The CDR3 bases are TGTGCCTGGAGTCCGGGACAGCCAAACACCGGGGAGCTGTTTTTT. It yields the protein CAWSPGQPNTGELFF.

The chain recombines TRBV14 with TRBJ2-1, with TRBD2 matching 8 bases. Germline V lookup: CDR1 SGHDN, CDR2 FVKESK. Losses at the gene ends were 0 bases for V and 5 bases for J; bases not matched to a gene: 9. CDR3 length: 17 amino acids. CDR3 amino acids: CASSQEAGLASDNEQFF. In nucleotides, the CDR3 is TGTGCCAGCAGCCAAGAGGCCGGACTAGCCTCAGACAATGAGCAGTTCTTC.

This chain uses TRBV7-9 with TRBJ1-6; TRBD1 is a possible D gene (5 bases). V lost 8 bases and J lost 6, with 17 bases in between. The V gene's germline CDR1 is SEHNR and CDR2 FQNEAQ (reference sequence). CDR3 length equals 15 residues. CDR3: CASRRVGEINSPLHF. Written as DNA, the CDR3 is TGTGCCAGCCGCAGGGTAGGGGAAATTAATTCACCCCTCCACTTT.

This chain connects TRBV7-2 to TRBJ1-5; no clear D. Trimming cost V 1 base and J 3 bases, with 7 bases left between them. Germline V gene data show CDR1 as SGHTA and CDR2 as FQGNSA. This CDR3 has 14 residues. CDR3 sequence reads: CASSLVEDNQPQHF. The CDR3 DNA reads as TGTGCCAGCAGCTTAGTCGAGGACAATCAGCCCCAGCATTTT.

V gene TRBV18 combines with J gene TRBJ2-1; TRBD1 might be the D (6 bases). CDR3 size: 16 residues. The germline V and J ends were trimmed by 4 bases and 5 bases, with 18 bases remaining between them. Germline values: CDR1 KGHSH, CDR2 LQKENI. The DNA for the CDR3 is TGTGCCAGCTCACAATCCCCGGACAGTGGGGACAATGAGCAGTTCTTC. Translation: CASSQSPDSGDNEQFF.

This chain links TRBV6-5 with TRBJ1-4, with a weak D call TRBD1 (6 bases). The CDR3 is 14 residues long. Germline CDR1 MNHEY, CDR2 SVGAGI. V lost 5 bases, J lost 5 bases, and 12 bases lay in between. CDR3 protein: CASSPDRFNEKLFF. DNA for the CDR3: TGTGCCAGCAGTCCCGACAGGTTCAATGAAAAACTGTTTTTT.

J is TRBJ2-1 and V is TRBV19; D gene unclear. The CDR3 consists of 14 residues. Germline lookup yields CDR1 LNHDA and CDR2 SQIVND (reference sequence). Trimming removed 3 bases at V and 2 bases at J, with 8 bases between. CDR3 sequence reads: CASSMGSTYNEQFF. The CDR3 DNA reads TGTGCCAGTAGTATGGGCAGCACCTACAATGAGCAGTTCTTC.

The chain recombines TRBV11-2 with TRBJ1-2; a weak D match, TRBD1 (5 bases). CDR1 and CDR2 from the germline V gene are SGHAT and FQNNGV. CDR3 length: 15 amino acids. Trimming removed 5 bases from V and 6 bases from J, with 19 bases in between. As DNA, the CDR3 is TGTGCCAGCAGCCCCCCCAACTCGGCGGGGGATGGCTACACCTTC. Residues: CASSPPNSAGDGYTF.

The chain has TRBV5-8 and TRBJ1-4; 7 bases agree with TRBD1. CDR1 SGHTS and CDR2 YDEGEE come from the germline V gene. This CDR3 is built from 15 residues. Trimming at V came to 4 bases and at J to 8 bases, leaving 11 bases not matched to a gene. The CDR3 here is CASSGTGAKKEKLFF. The CDR3 DNA reads as TGTGCCAGCAGCGGAACAGGGGCCAAGAAAGAAAAACTGTTTTTT.

The rearrangement joins TRBV25-1 to TRBJ1-1, with D possibly TRBD1 on 5 matching bases. V lost 0 bases and J lost 11, with 16 bases in between. Per germline, CDR1 MGHDK and CDR2 SYGVNS. The length of the CDR3 is 14 residues. CDR3 DNA sequence: TGTGCCAGCAGTGAATACCGGGGGGTGGTTCTGGCTTTCTTT. Translation gives CASSEYRGVVLAFF.

The chain combines TRBV18 with TRBJ1-5; tentatively, D is TRBD1 (6 bases). Germline CDR1 reads KGHSH; CDR2 reads LQKENI. Trimming left V 3 bases short and J 6 bases short, with 12 bases between. This CDR3 is 14 amino acids long. CDR3 residues: CASSPRQGFQPQHF. The CDR3 region has the DNA TGTGCCAGCTCACCCCGTCAGGGGTTTCAGCCCCAGCATTTT.

This clone was seen a handful of times. The chain recombines TRBV19 with TRBJ1-2, with a tentative D call TRBD1 (6 bases). This CDR3 spans 15 amino acids. The germline V and J ends were trimmed by 5 bases and 5 bases, with 18 bases remaining between them. Germline-derived CDR1 and CDR2 are LNHDA and SQIVND (reference sequence). DNA of the CDR3: TGTGCCAGTAGTCCCCGGGACCCCGGACAGTATGGCTACACCTTC. Translation: CASSPRDPGQYGYTF.

The V gene is TRBV24-1, the J gene TRBJ2-7; D gene unclear. V gave up 5 bases and J gave up 2 bases, with 6 bases separating them. Germline V gene sequence: CDR1 KGHDR, CDR2 SFDVKD. This CDR3 has 12 residues. The DNA for the CDR3 is TGTGCCACCAGTGGGTCTACCTACGAGCAGTACTTC. It specifies CATSGSTYEQYF.

This chain links TRBV5-1 with TRBJ1-2, with D hard to call. V lost 2 bases and J lost 0, with 5 bases in between. CDR1 SGHRS and CDR2 YFSETQ come from the germline V gene. The CDR3 runs 13 residues. The CDR3, as DNA: TGCGCCAGCAGCTTCCAATCTAACTATGGCTACACCTTC. Translation gives CASSFQSNYGYTF.

The gene calls are TRBV11-3 and TRBJ2-1; D gene unclear. Germline CDR1 SGHNT, CDR2 YENEEA. Trimming cost V 1 base and J 15 bases, with 13 bases left between them. There are 12 residues in the CDR3. The chain's CDR3 is CASSLGLGIRFF. In DNA form, the CDR3 reads TGTGCCAGCAGCTTAGGGCTTGGTATACGGTTCTTC.

The chain carries TRBV6-1 and TRBJ2-3; possibly TRBD2 for D (6 bases). The length of the CDR3 is 15 residues. The germline gives CDR1 MNHNS, CDR2 SASEGT. V lost 2 bases, J lost 0 bases, and 9 bases lay in between. CDR3 nucleotides: TGTGCCAGCAGTGAACGGCGGGGAAGCACAGATACGCAGTATTTT. Translation: CASSERRGSTDTQYF.

This clone has just one count. The gene calls are TRBV5-1 and TRBJ1-1; 7 bases align to TRBD1. Germline lookup yields CDR1 SGHRS and CDR2 YFSETQ. Trimming took 5 bases from V and 0 from J; bases not matched to a gene: 10. The length of the CDR3 is 16 residues. The CDR3 is CASRQTRDSLNTEAFF. The CDR3 DNA follows: TGCGCCAGCAGACAGACTAGGGACAGCCTGAACACTGAAGCTTTCTTT. The whole variable domain, filled in from reference TRBV5-1 and TRBJ1-1, reads KAGVTQTPRYLIKTRGQQVTLSCSPISGHRSVSWYQQTPGQGLQFLFEYFSETQRNKGNFPGRFSGRQFSNSRSEMNVSTLELGDSALYLCASRQTRDSLNTEAFFGQGTRLTVV.

The chain links TRBV11-2 to TRBJ2-2, with D maybe TRBD1 (5 bases). Trimming shortened V by 7 bases and J by 1 base, and 19 bases separated the two germline ends. The germline CDR1 and CDR2 sequences are SGHAT and FQNNGV. The CDR3 runs to 17 residues. Here the CDR3 reads CASKATWGTLNTGELFF. In DNA, the CDR3 is TGTGCCAGCAAAGCCACGTGGGGCACACTGAACACCGGGGAGCTGTTTTTT.

This rearrangement joins TRBV9 to TRBJ2-2, with D maybe TRBD2 (5 bases). The CDR3 length is 16 residues. The V gene's germline CDR1 is SGDLS and CDR2 YYNGEE. V gave up 3 bases and J gave up 0 bases, with 12 bases separating them. In nucleotides, the CDR3 is TGTGCCAGCAGCGGTCTCGGAGGACCGAACACCGGGGAGCTGTTTTTT. It specifies CASSGLGGPNTGELFF.

The rearrangement joins TRBV6-6 to TRBJ2-1; 7 bases are shared with TRBD1. This CDR3 has 14 amino acids. Germline V gene data show CDR1 as MNHNY and CDR2 as SVGAGI (reference sequence). The V gene end was trimmed by 10 bases and the J gene end by 11 bases; junction bases not matched to a gene: 17. The CDR3 sequence: CATLRQGPGEKQFF. CDR3 coding DNA: TGTGCCACCCTAAGACAGGGCCCCGGAGAAAAGCAGTTCTTC.

Only a few counts were recorded for this clone. The chain recombines TRBV6-6 with TRBJ1-2; D not resolved. CDR1 is MNHNY and CDR2 is SVGAGI in the germline V gene (reference sequence). V lost 5 bases, J lost 4 bases, and 11 bases lay in between. The CDR3 runs to 13 residues. DNA for the CDR3: TGTGCCAGCAGTACCCCGGAGAGCTATGGCTACACCTTC. It codes for CASSTPESYGYTF.

This clone has only one observation. The rearrangement links TRBV18 to TRBJ2-7, with 13 bases matching TRBD2. V shed 4 bases, J shed 2 bases, and the junction held 2 bases outside the gene matches. This CDR3 spans 15 amino acids. CDR1 and CDR2 (germline): KGHSH, LQKENI. CDR3 in DNA: TGTGCCAGCTCACAAGGGACTAGCGGGGCCTACGAGCAGTACTTC. It yields the protein CASSQGTSGAYEQYF.

The chain links TRBV2 to TRBJ1-4; 8 bases agree with TRBD1. This CDR3 has 14 residues. CDR1 is SNHLY and CDR2 is FYNNEI in the germline V gene. V dropped 5 bases and J dropped 3; count of bases not matched to a gene: 2. The CDR3 DNA reads as TGTGCCAGCAGTCCGGGACAGGCTAATGAAAAACTGTTTTTT. Encoded protein: CASSPGQANEKLFF.

V and J are TRBV24-1 and TRBJ1-2, with D perhaps TRBD1 (6 bases). Trimming stripped 4 bases from V and 0 bases from J, with 14 bases between. The CDR3 loop spans 16 amino acids. Per germline, CDR1 KGHDR and CDR2 SFDVKD. The CDR3 here is CATSDADSRTNYGYTF. The CDR3 DNA follows: TGTGCCACCAGTGACGCGGACAGCCGAACTAACTATGGCTACACCTTC.